A selection of T cell receptor beta chains follows, all from one sample in a study of shared clonotypes between healthy human individuals. The repertoire was sequenced with immunoSEQ multiplex PCR; TCRdb's copy has only in-frame clones and lacks some. The data contain fewer than 650,000 clones, 76% of them singletons. The sequenced sample consisted of PBMCs. Receptors were obtained from a woman aged 40 to 50 in good health. Some clones in this sample may be carry-over from other donors' samples. CDR3s include the opening cysteine and the closing phenylalanine or tryptophan. Fields, in order: clone size, V gene, D gene, J gene, CDR3 DNA, CDR3 protein. The D gene is left open where the match is weak. Where a row states a size, it is once, few, many or the class of an expanded clone; other rows omit it.

>-|TRBV2|-|TRBJ2-1
TGTGCCAGCAGTGGACCTCGTGTCGGTAGCTCCTACAATGAGCAGTTCTTC
CASSGPRVGSSYNEQFF
>-|TRBV6-5|-|TRBJ1-5
TGTGCCAGCAGCCCCGACTGGGTGGGCAATCAGCCCCAGCATTTT
CASSPDWVGNQPQHF
>many|TRBV25-1|TRBD1|TRBJ2-7
TGTGCCAGCAGTGACCTGCCCCCGGGACAGGGTTTGCCCTACGAGCAGTACTTC
CASSDLPPGQGLPYEQYF
>-|TRBV5-4|TRBD1|TRBJ1-1
TGTGCCAGCCAGGACAGGATACTCATGAACACTGAAGCTTTCTTT
CASQDRILMNTEAFF
>-|TRBV30|-|TRBJ1-1
TGTGCCTGGGGAAGGAGGGGCCTGATAATAATGAACACTGAAGCTTTCTTT
CAWGRRGLIIMNTEAFF
>-|TRBV6-6|-|TRBJ2-6
TGTGCCAGCAGTTTAGGCGGGGCCAACGTCCTGACTTTC
CASSLGGANVLTF
>-|TRBV9|-|TRBJ1-2
TGTGCCAGCAGCGTAGGAGGGAACTATGGCTACACCTTC
CASSVGGNYGYTF
>-|TRBV7-9|-|TRBJ2-3
TGTGCCAGCAGCTTATGGGACACAGATACGCAGTATTTT
CASSLWDTDTQYF
>-|TRBV28|TRBD2|TRBJ2-5
TGTGCCAGCAGTCCGAGCCTAGCGGGAGTGAGAGAGACCCAGTACTTC
CASSPSLAGVRETQYF
>-|TRBV11-2|TRBD1|TRBJ2-2
TGTGCCAGCAGCTTAATTGGGACAGGGTGGTCCGGGGAGCTGTTTTTT
CASSLIGTGWSGELFF
>-|TRBV19|TRBD2|TRBJ2-7
TGTGCCAGTAGTATAGAACTAGCGGGAGGGATACACTACGAGCAGTACTTC
CASSIELAGGIHYEQYF
>-|TRBV27|-|TRBJ1-3
TGTGCCAGATGGACGGAAGCTCACTCTGGAAACACCATATATTTT
CARWTEAHSGNTIYF
>-|TRBV10-3|-|TRBJ2-7
TGTGCCATCACAAGTCGGCTAGCAGGGTCTCCTGAGCAGTACTTC
CAITSRLAGSPEQYF
>-|TRBV5-4|TRBD2|TRBJ2-2
TGTGCCAGCAGCTTTGGGCGGGAGAGGGCCGGGGAGCTGTTTTTT
CASSFGRERAGELFF
>-|TRBV28|-|TRBJ1-5
TGTGCCAGCAGTTTGTGGGGAAACAATCAGCCCCAGCATTTT
CASSLWGNNQPQHF
>-|TRBV27|-|TRBJ2-3
TGTGCCAGCAGGACTTCTGGCACAGATACGCAGTATTTT
CASRTSGTDTQYF
>-|TRBV27|-|TRBJ2-7
TGTGCCAGCAGTTTAGCGGCCGGGATTGGCTACGAGCAGTACTTC
CASSLAAGIGYEQYF
>few|TRBV5-6|TRBD2|TRBJ2-2
TGTGCCAGCAGCTTGATGGGACTAGCGGGATCCGGGGAGCTGTTTTTT
CASSLMGLAGSGELFF
>-|TRBV11-2|TRBD2|TRBJ2-2
TGTGCCAGCAGCCCGAGACTAGCGGGAGCCACCGGGGAGCTGTTTTTT
CASSPRLAGATGELFF
>few|TRBV7-4|TRBD2|TRBJ2-7
TGTGCCAGCAGCCTCCCCGGACTAGCGGCCTTCTACGAGCAGTACTTC
CASSLPGLAAFYEQYF
>once|TRBV28|-|TRBJ2-7
TGTGCCAGCAGTTTAGGCGGGGGCGTCTACGAGCAGTACTTC
CASSLGGGVYEQYF
>-|TRBV5-4|-|TRBJ2-5
TGTGCCAGCAGCTTGGATTTGCAGGGACCGGAGACCCAGTACTTC
CASSLDLQGPETQYF